Below are 30 T cell receptor beta chains sequenced from a single sample in a study of fetal regulatory T cell absence and autoimmunity. Assay used: immunoSEQ multiplex PCR; TCRdb lists only in-frame clones, some missing. The sample shows more than 85,000 clones, roughly 78% of them seen only once. The sample comprised pancreas tissue. These receptors all come from a male donor with IPEX syndrome.

The chain joins TRBV7-2 to TRBJ1-3; D unclear. CDR1 SGHTA and CDR2 FQGNSA come from the germline V gene. CDR3 length: 16 amino acids. V was trimmed by 1 base and J by 0 bases, leaving 10 bases between them. The CDR3 DNA reads TGTGCCAGCAGCTTAGTGGCCATTCGCTCTGGAAACACCATATATTTT. Its protein product is CASSLVAIRSGNTIYF.

The V and J genes are TRBV19 and TRBJ1-1; no clear D gene. V lost 10 bases and J lost 1, with 4 bases in between. The length of the CDR3 is 10 residues. Per the germline V gene, CDR1 is LNHDA and CDR2 is SQIVND (reference sequence). For the CDR3, the DNA is TGTGCCACTGGGAACACTGAAGCTTTCTTT. This translates into CATGNTEAFF.

This rearrangement joins TRBV19 to TRBJ2-1; D gene ambiguous. Germline values: CDR1 LNHDA, CDR2 SQIVND (reference sequence). The V end lost 0 bases, the J end lost 3 bases, and 6 bases lay between the germline ends. The CDR3 covers 14 residues. Written as DNA, the CDR3 is TGTGCCAGTAGTATAGAGGGGATCTACAATGAGCAGTTCTTC. The encoded protein is CASSIEGIYNEQFF.

Worth noting for this clone: The limits of the CDR3 on the DNA are not certain, so only TCRdb's listed CDR3 is given. CDR3 sequence: CAWSLSLWYEQYF. The chain is built from TRBV30 and TRBJ2-7; the DNA was not compared with TRBD2, the D call given in the table. The CDR3 spans 13 residues, counting both ends. The germline V gene has CDR1 GTSNPN and CDR2 SVGIG (reference sequence).

This clone was observed a single time. The gene calls are TRBV6-6 and TRBJ2-1; TRBD2 aligns across 16 bases. Germline loops: CDR1 MNHNY, CDR2 SVGAGI (reference sequence). Unmatched junction bases numbered 2, after V lost 5 bases and J lost 7 bases. The CDR3 loop spans 15 amino acids. CDR3 bases: TGTGCCAGCAGTACGGGACTAGCGGGAGGGAATGAGCAGTTCTTC. Encoded protein: CASSTGLAGGNEQFF.

V usage is TRBV6-4 and J usage is TRBJ2-3, with unresolved D. This CDR3 has 13 amino acids. V lost 4 bases, J lost 0 bases, and 5 bases lay in between. Germline V lookup: CDR1 MRHNA, CDR2 SNTAGT. The CDR3 protein is CASSGDSTDTQYF. Here the CDR3 DNA reads TGTGCCAGCAGTGGGGATAGCACAGATACGCAGTATTTT.

This clone was observed once. The chain recombines TRBV27 with TRBJ1-2; 7 bases line up with TRBD1. The length of the CDR3 is 13 residues. Trimming took 5 bases from V and 4 from J; bases not matched to a gene: 4. From germline, CDR1 is MNHEY and CDR2 SMNVEV (reference sequence). CDR3 sequence reads: CASSLRGIYGYTF. The CDR3 bases are TGTGCCAGCAGTCTCAGGGGGATCTATGGCTACACCTTC.

The gene calls are TRBV30 and TRBJ2-7, with 7 bases fitting TRBD2. The J segment lost 0 bases and the V segment lost 1 base, leaving 0 bases of the junction unmatched. The CDR3 consists of 13 residues. Germline V gene data show CDR1 as GTSNPN and CDR2 as SVGIG (reference sequence). As DNA, the CDR3 is TGTGCCTGGAGTGGGACTAGCTCCTACGAGCAGTACTTC. Amino acids: CAWSGTSSYEQYF.

This clone showed up just a few times. The chain links TRBV7-6 to TRBJ2-1; 10 bases are a match to TRBD2. The CDR3 extends over 19 amino acids. V dropped 7 bases and J dropped 4; count of bases not matched to a gene: 19. Germline V gene lookup returns CDR1 SGHVS and CDR2 FNYEAQ. Here the CDR3 DNA reads TGTGCCAGCACCTTCCCCTTAATCCCCGCTAGCGGGAGTTACAATGAGCAGTTCTTC. This codes for CASTFPLIPASGSYNEQFF.

The chain is built from TRBV7-2 and TRBJ1-2; D may be TRBD1 (5 bases). CDR1 and CDR2 (germline): SGHTA, FQGNSA. Deletions cut 2 bases from V and 0 bases from J, with 7 bases between. The CDR3 consists of 14 residues. The CDR3 protein is CASSLRGSNYGYTF. DNA of the CDR3: TGTGCCAGCAGCTTACGGGGCTCTAACTATGGCTACACCTTC.

The V gene is TRBV6-1, the J gene TRBJ1-1, with TRBD1 as a possible D gene (5 bases). The V end was cut by 2 bases, the J end by 1 base, with 5 bases between. Germline V gene sequence: CDR1 MNHNS, CDR2 SASEGT. The CDR3 runs 13 residues. In DNA, the CDR3 is TGTGCCAGCAGTGAAAGGGGGAACACTGAAGCTTTCTTT. This sequence encodes CASSERGNTEAFF.

V and J are TRBV10-3 and TRBJ2-2, with 8 nucleotides matching TRBD2. The CDR3 loop spans 14 amino acids. CDR1 and CDR2 from the germline V gene are ENHRY and SYGVKD. Germline trimming cut 7 bases from V and 4 bases from J; bases unmatched to any gene: 5. CDR3 DNA: TGTGCCATCATGAGCGGGAGAGCCACCGGGGAGCTGTTTTTT. It translates to CAIMSGRATGELFF.

This chain links TRBV4-1 with TRBJ2-2; 9 positions match TRBD1. In germline, CDR1 is MGHRA, CDR2 YSYEKL. The ends lost 2 bases at V and 4 bases at J; junction bases unmatched: 14. CDR3 length equals 19 residues. DNA for the CDR3: TGCGCCAGCAGCCAACCTTTGGCCCGGACAGGGGCTAGCACCGGGGAGCTGTTTTTT. Translating gives CASSQPLARTGASTGELFF.

The chain carries TRBV9 and TRBJ2-1, with 8 bases that match TRBD2. Unmatched junction bases numbered 10, after V lost 4 bases and J lost 4 bases. Germline V CDR1 and CDR2: SGDLS, YYNGEE. CDR3 length: 16 residues. The CDR3 here is CASSSRPIAGYNEQFF. The CDR3 coding sequence is TGTGCCAGCAGCTCCCGCCCGATAGCGGGGTACAATGAGCAGTTCTTC.

DNA for the CDR3: TGTGCCAGCAGAAGACTAGCGGGGGGGCCGTACGAGCAGTACTTC. Translating it yields CASRRLAGGPYEQYF. V is TRBV2 and J is TRBJ2-7; 14 nucleotides agree with TRBD2. This CDR3 has 15 residues. Germline CDR1 and CDR2: SNHLY and FYNNEI. J lost 4 bases, V lost 6 bases, and 5 bases had no gene match.

This clone was recorded once. This chain joins TRBV18 and TRBJ2-1, with TRBD2 as a possible D gene (6 bases). This CDR3 is built from 13 residues. Germline V gene sequence: CDR1 KGHSH, CDR2 LQKENI. V shed 0 bases and J shed 6 bases, with 6 bases lying between them. CDR3 loop: CASSPPRGNEQFF. CDR3 nucleotides: TGTGCCAGCTCACCACCGCGGGGCAATGAGCAGTTCTTC.

The CDR3 nucleotides read TGTGCCAGCAGCTTAAAAAGTCCCGTCACCAAAAACATTCAGTACTTC. As protein: CASSLKSPVTKNIQYF. This sequence joins TRBV11-3 and TRBJ2-4; no definite D call. CDR1 and CDR2 from the germline V gene are SGHNT and YENEEA. The length of the CDR3 is 16 residues. Trimming removed 2 bases at V and 2 bases at J, with 13 bases between.

J is TRBJ1-6 and V is TRBV2; D may be TRBD1 (5 bases). The CDR3 contains 17 residues. Trimming stripped 0 bases from V and 7 bases from J, with 16 bases between. Germline loops: CDR1 SNHLY, CDR2 FYNNEI. CDR3 residues: CASSEALLRTNNSPLHF. The CDR3 nucleotides are TGTGCCAGCAGTGAAGCGCTTCTTAGGACAAACAATTCACCCCTCCACTTT. The variable domain in full, completed from reference TRBV2 and TRBJ1-6, reads EPEVTQTPSHQVTQMGQEVILRCVPISNHLYFYWYRQILGQKVEFLVSFYNNEISEKSEIFDDQFSVERPDGSNFTLKIRSTKLEDSAMYFCASSEALLRTNNSPLHFGNGTRLTVT.

The chain couples TRBV13 to TRBJ2-5, with D tentatively TRBD1 or TRBD2 (6 bases each). Germline V gene lookup returns CDR1 PRHDT and CDR2 FYEKMQ (reference sequence). V was pared by 0 bases and J by 3 bases, with 11 bases between. CDR3 length: 15 amino acids. This CDR3 reads CASSLGRGLKETQYF. Written as DNA, the CDR3 is TGTGCCAGCAGCTTAGGTCGGGGGCTGAAAGAGACCCAGTACTTC.

This clone was detected a few times. The V and J genes are TRBV19 and TRBJ1-5; possible D gene TRBD1, 5 bases. CDR3 length: 15 residues. Germline lookup yields CDR1 LNHDA and CDR2 SQIVND (reference sequence). V was pared by 5 bases and J by 3 bases, with 14 bases between. The CDR3 sequence is CASSWGLSPNQPQHF. For the CDR3, the DNA is TGTGCCAGTAGTTGGGGACTGAGCCCCAATCAGCCCCAGCATTTT. Looking up the rest from reference TRBV19 and TRBJ1-5 gives the full variable domain: DGGITQSPKYLFRKEGQNVTLSCEQNLNHDAMYWYRQDPGQGLRLIYYSQIVNDFQKGDIAEGYSVSREKKESFPLTVTSAQKNPTAFYLCASSWGLSPNQPQHFGDGTRLSIL.

This sequence joins TRBV4-2 and TRBJ2-5, with D uncertain. Germline V gene lookup returns CDR1 LGHNA and CDR2 YNFKEQ. The V gene lost 8 bases and the J gene lost 1 base, with 11 bases spanning the gap. CDR3 length: 13 residues. In DNA, the CDR3 is TGTGCCAGCGCCCCCCGGCTCCAAGAGACCCAGTACTTC. Translated, it gives CASAPRLQETQYF.

V is TRBV6-5 and J is TRBJ1-2, with D unresolved. V was trimmed by 3 bases and J by 2 bases, leaving 7 bases between them. The CDR3 sequence is 13 residues long. Germline values: CDR1 MNHEY, CDR2 SVGAGI. Here the CDR3 reads CASSYGGNYGYTF. The DNA of the CDR3 is TGTGCCAGCAGTTATGGCGGAAACTATGGCTACACCTTC.

The chain recombines TRBV27 with TRBJ1-2, with TRBD1 as a possible D gene (5 bases). From germline, CDR1 is MNHEY and CDR2 SMNVEV (reference sequence). The CDR3 runs to 13 residues. V was cut by 0 bases and J by 10 bases, with 12 bases left in between. The CDR3 coding sequence is TGTGCCAGCAGTTTATCCTCGGGCGGGGCCTACACCTTC. It codes for CASSLSSGGAYTF.

This chain uses TRBV5-1 with TRBJ2-5; D call uncertain. The germline V gene has CDR1 SGHRS and CDR2 YFSETQ. The CDR3 loop spans 17 amino acids. V gave up 0 bases and J gave up 1 base, with 16 bases separating them. CDR3 in amino acids: CASSLDGQPRSQETQYF. The CDR3 DNA reads TGCGCCAGCAGCTTGGATGGGCAGCCGCGCAGCCAAGAGACCCAGTACTTC. Full variable domain (rest looked up from reference TRBV5-1 and TRBJ2-5): KAGVTQTPRYLIKTRGQQVTLSCSPISGHRSVSWYQQTPGQGLQFLFEYFSETQRNKGNFPGRFSGRQFSNSRSEMNVSTLELGDSALYLCASSLDGQPRSQETQYFGPGTRLLVL.

This clone has a handful of counts. This chain links TRBV2 with TRBJ2-7; no clear D gene. This CDR3 comprises 10 residues. Germline V gives CDR1 SNHLY, CDR2 FYNNEI. Between the trimmed V and J ends, which lost 6 bases and 3 bases, there was a span of 3 bases. The CDR3 spells CASSLYEQYF. CDR3 in DNA: TGTGCCAGCAGCCTCTACGAGCAGTACTTC.

This clone turned up a few times. J is TRBJ2-2 and V is TRBV11-3, with D possibly being TRBD1 (6 bases). The CDR3 has 13 amino acids. Trimming removed 5 bases from V and 4 bases from J, with 8 bases in between. The V gene's germline CDR1 is SGHNT and CDR2 YENEEA. CDR3 amino acids: CASSRGTTGELFF. As DNA, the CDR3 is TGTGCCAGCAGCAGGGGGACCACCGGGGAGCTGTTTTTT.

The chain carries TRBV18 and TRBJ1-5, with 7 bases lining up with TRBD1. V lost 4 bases to trimming and J lost 4 bases; unmatched junction nucleotides: 4. The CDR3 has 14 residues. Germline V lookup: CDR1 KGHSH, CDR2 LQKENI. The CDR3 sequence: CASSQGANNQPQHF. CDR3 bases: TGTGCCAGCTCACAGGGGGCTAATAATCAGCCCCAGCATTTT.

Only a few counts were recorded for this clone. This chain joins TRBV4-3 and TRBJ2-1, with D possibly matching TRBD1 (5 bases). The CDR3 length is 17 residues. V was trimmed by 4 bases and J by 3 bases, leaving 19 bases between them. Germline CDR1 is LGHNA and CDR2 is YSLEER. In DNA, the CDR3 is TGCGCCAGCAGCCTATCTCGGAGCAGGGAATACTACAATGAGCAGTTCTTC. Protein product: CASSLSRSREYYNEQFF.

The V call is TRBV5-4, the J call TRBJ2-5, with TRBD2 matching over 15 bases. CDR1 and CDR2 (germline): SGHNT, YYREEE (reference sequence). Trimming removed 3 bases from V and 3 bases from J; junction bases left unmatched: 9. The CDR3 has 18 residues. CDR3: CASSSALGLAGGEETQYF. The CDR3 DNA reads TGTGCCAGCAGCTCCGCGCTAGGACTAGCGGGGGGGGAAGAGACCCAGTACTTC.

The table lists this clone with a count of one. The rearrangement joins TRBV5-4 to TRBJ1-2; D call uncertain. V gave up 0 bases and J gave up 8 bases, with 11 bases separating them. The germline V gene has CDR1 SGHNT and CDR2 YYREEE (reference sequence). CDR3 size: 13 residues. The CDR3 reads CASSLEIGEGYTF. The CDR3 DNA is TGTGCCAGCAGCTTGGAAATAGGAGAAGGCTACACCTTC.